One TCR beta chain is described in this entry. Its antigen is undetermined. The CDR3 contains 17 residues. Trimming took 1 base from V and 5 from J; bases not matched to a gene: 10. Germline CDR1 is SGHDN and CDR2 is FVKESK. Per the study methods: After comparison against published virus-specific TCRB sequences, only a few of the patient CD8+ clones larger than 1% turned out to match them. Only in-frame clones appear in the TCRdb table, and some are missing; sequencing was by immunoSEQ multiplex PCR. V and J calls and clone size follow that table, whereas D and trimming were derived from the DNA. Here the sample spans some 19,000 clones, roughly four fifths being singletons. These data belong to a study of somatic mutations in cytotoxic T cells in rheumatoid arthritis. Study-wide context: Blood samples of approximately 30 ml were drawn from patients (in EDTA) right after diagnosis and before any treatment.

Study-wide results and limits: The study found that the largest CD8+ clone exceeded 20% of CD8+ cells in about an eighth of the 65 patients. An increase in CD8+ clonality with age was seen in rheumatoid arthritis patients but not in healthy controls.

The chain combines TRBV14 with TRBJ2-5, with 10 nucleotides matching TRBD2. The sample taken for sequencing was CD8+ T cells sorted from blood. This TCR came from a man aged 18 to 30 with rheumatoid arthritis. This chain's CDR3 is CASSQGRGLAEAETQYF. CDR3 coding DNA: TGTGCCAGCAGCCAAGGCCGCGGACTAGCGGAAGCCGAGACCCAGTACTTC.